This T cell receptor beta chain appears in the sequencing data of a study of blood T cell repertoires in COVID-19. Study background: From T cells, B-cell-depleted T cells, or PBMCs came the material, which was cDNA or gDNA.

The CDR3 has 15 residues. Germline V lookup: CDR1 LGHNA, CDR2 YSLEER. V lost 1 base to trimming and J lost 6 bases, with 14 bases between them. TCRdb keeps only in-frame clones here, not all; method: immunoSEQ multiplex PCR. The data show roughly 110,000 clones, with 85% seen just once and about 13% held by the top ten. This clone was found a few times. The chain recombines TRBV4-3 with TRBJ2-3; TRBD1 might be the D (6 bases). This receptor was taken from a human donor in a cohort sampled during active COVID-19. Sequencing input: peripheral blood. The CDR3 DNA follows: TGCGCCAGCAGCCAAGGGCAGGGGTGGGCTGATACGCAGTATTTT. Its translation: CASSQGQGWADTQYF.